This TCR beta chain originates from a study of blood T cell repertoires in COVID-19. The protocol was immunoSEQ multiplex PCR, while the TCRdb copy is restricted to in-frame clones and leaves out a portion. The sample consists of 35,000 to 50,000 clones, about 89% of them appearing once. The sequence was obtained from a man aged 45-65 years with active COVID-19. The specimen sequenced was peripheral blood.

CDR3 sequence (DNA): TGTGCCAGCAGCGTAGATAACACGAACACCGGGGAGCTGTTTTTT. It translates to CASSVDNTNTGELFF. This sequence joins TRBV9 and TRBJ2-2; D remains ambiguous. V was trimmed by 0 bases and J by 0 bases, leaving 6 bases between them. CDR1 and CDR2 from the germline V gene are SGDLS and YYNGEE. This CDR3 is built from 15 residues.